The 23 T cell receptor beta chains below all came from one sample that was sequenced in a study of OX40 agonist ivuxolimab in advanced cancers. Clones were read by immunoSEQ multiplex PCR, and TCRdb kept only the in-frame ones, dropping some. The sample lists tens of thousands of clones, around nine tenths occurring once. This specimen consisted of CD4+ or CD8+ T cells sorted from blood, obtained in a trial of the OX40 agonist ivuxolimab. The receptors stem from an adult with an advanced solid tumor such as melanoma, head and neck, liver or kidney cancer.

The gene calls are TRBV19 and TRBJ2-1, with 11 bases identical to TRBD2. V trimming: 5 bases; J trimming: 9 bases; junction bases outside the gene matches: 12. CDR3 length: 16 residues. Looked up from germline, CDR1 is LNHDA and CDR2 is SQIVND (reference sequence). Here the CDR3 DNA reads TGTGCCAGTAGTCCCCAAACGGCTAGCGGGAGGAGTGAGCAGTTCTTC. Amino acids: CASSPQTASGRSEQFF.

This clone was found a few times. The chain recombines TRBV30 with TRBJ2-7; 16 positions agree with TRBD2. CDR3 length: 15 residues. Trimming took 5 bases from V and 6 from J; bases not matched to a gene: 7. Germline CDR1 and CDR2: GTSNPN and SVGIG (reference sequence). CDR3 sequence: CAWSGLAGGMGEQYF. Written as DNA, the CDR3 is TGTGCCTGGTCGGGACTAGCGGGAGGGATGGGCGAGCAGTACTTC.

The chain carries TRBV19 and TRBJ2-7, with 8 bases fitting TRBD1. Germline V lookup: CDR1 LNHDA, CDR2 SQIVND (reference sequence). The CDR3 covers 13 residues. The V and J ends lost 5 bases and 6 bases, in that order; junction bases with no gene match: 6. CDR3 coding DNA: TGTGCCAGTAGTGACAGGGGTGGCTCCGAGCAGTACTTC. Amino acid sequence: CASSDRGGSEQYF.

The chain joins TRBV6-6 to TRBJ1-4; 7 bases line up with TRBD1. The CDR3 is 14 residues long. V was clipped by 8 bases and J by 7 bases; unmatched bases: 10. Germline lookup yields CDR1 MNHNY and CDR2 SVGAGI (reference sequence). The CDR3 DNA is TGTGCCAGCGCCGAACAGGGGTCAGGTGAAAAACTGTTTTTT. Amino acid sequence: CASAEQGSGEKLFF.

The chain links TRBV28 to TRBJ2-1; D possibly corresponds to TRBD1 (5 bases). The germline V and J ends were trimmed by 3 bases and 6 bases, with 9 bases remaining between them. This CDR3 is 13 amino acids long. Germline CDR1 is MDHEN and CDR2 is SYDVKM. CDR3 in amino acids: CASSLTQGNEQFF. The CDR3 coding sequence is TGTGCCAGCAGTTTGACGCAGGGCAATGAGCAGTTCTTC.

The gene calls are TRBV7-6 and TRBJ2-7; 8 bases are shared with TRBD1. The J segment lost 3 bases and the V segment lost 4 bases, leaving 5 bases of the junction unmatched. The germline V gene encodes CDR1 SGHVS and CDR2 FNYEAQ. There are 14 residues in the CDR3. In DNA, the CDR3 is TGTGCCAGCAGCTCAGGGGGCACGTTCTACGAGCAGTACTTC. Amino acid sequence: CASSSGGTFYEQYF.

This rearrangement joins TRBV28 to TRBJ2-7; D tentatively reads TRBD1 or TRBD2 (5 bases each). Germline CDR1 is MDHEN and CDR2 is SYDVKM. V lost 3 bases, J lost 2 bases, and 8 bases lay in between. This CDR3 has 13 amino acids. In DNA, the CDR3 is TGTGCCAGCAGTTTTCGGGGCGCCTACGAGCAGTACTTC. Its protein product is CASSFRGAYEQYF.

This chain joins TRBV7-2 and TRBJ2-3; D gene ambiguous. The CDR3 covers 14 residues. V dropped 1 base and J dropped 4 bases, with 9 bases sitting between them. The germline V gene encodes CDR1 SGHTA and CDR2 FQGNSA. This chain's CDR3 is CASSLETSPDTQYF. The CDR3 nucleotides are TGTGCCAGCAGCTTAGAGACCAGCCCAGATACGCAGTATTTT.

The chain uses TRBV28 and TRBJ2-5; 9 nucleotides align to TRBD2. The V gene's germline CDR1 is MDHEN and CDR2 SYDVKM. Losses at the gene ends were 5 bases for V and 4 bases for J; bases not matched to a gene: 2. The CDR3 sequence is 13 residues long. The CDR3 nucleotides read TGTGCCAGCAGTCTAGCGGGACGAGAGACCCAGTACTTC. It specifies CASSLAGRETQYF.

This chain links TRBV6-5 with TRBJ2-1; D is perhaps TRBD2 (7 bases). V lost 0 bases to trimming and J lost 9 bases, with 15 bases between them. The CDR3 consists of 15 residues. Germline assignment: CDR1 MNHEY and CDR2 SVGAGI. In DNA, the CDR3 is TGTGCCAGCAGTTACTCCTCTCGGGGGGCGGCTGAGCAGTTCTTC. Translation gives CASSYSSRGAAEQFF.

The chain has TRBV28 and TRBJ2-6, with D unclear. The CDR3 consists of 14 residues. Germline assignment: CDR1 MDHEN and CDR2 SYDVKM. Trimming shortened V by 4 bases and J by 4 bases, and 8 bases separated the two germline ends. CDR3 residues: CASSSTAGANVLTF. CDR3 coding DNA: TGTGCCAGCAGTTCGACCGCGGGGGCCAACGTCCTGACTTTC.

The chain combines TRBV7-2 with TRBJ2-5; D is perhaps TRBD1 or TRBD2 (5 bases each). Near its end, the DNA agrees better with TRBJ2-7, so the J call may be wrong. Germline V gene sequence: CDR1 SGHTA, CDR2 FQGNSA. The CDR3 is 14 residues long. CDR3 sequence (DNA): TGTGCCAGCAGCTTAGGGGGACCTGTCTACGAGCAGTACTTC. It codes for CASSLGGPVYEQYF.

This clone was seen once. V and J are TRBV27 and TRBJ2-2; TRBD1 agrees at 11 bases. The germline gives CDR1 MNHEY, CDR2 SMNVEV (reference sequence). After removal of 8 bases from V and 5 bases from J, the junction contained 4 bases not matched to a gene. This CDR3 is 14 amino acids long. CDR3 residues: CASRRDRGTGELFF. DNA of the CDR3: TGTGCCAGCCGCCGGGACAGGGGGACCGGGGAGCTGTTTTTT.

This chain connects TRBV5-8 to TRBJ2-5, with D possibly TRBD2 on 6 matching bases. V lost 4 bases to trimming and J lost 2 bases, with 12 bases between them. The CDR3 covers 14 residues. CDR1 is SGHTS, CDR2 YDEGEE, per germline. CDR3 DNA sequence: TGTGCCAGCAGCCCGGGACTGGTACAAGAGACCCAGTACTTC. This sequence encodes CASSPGLVQETQYF.

The CDR3 nucleotides are TGCGCCAGCAGCCCGACGGGCAGGTTAAGCTCCTACGAGCAGTACTTC. Its protein is CASSPTGRLSSYEQYF. The chain uses TRBV4-1 and TRBJ2-7, with D hard to call. The germline V gene encodes CDR1 MGHRA and CDR2 YSYEKL. This CDR3 contains 16 residues. V was cut by 4 bases and J by 0 bases, with 16 bases left in between.

This chain uses TRBV5-6 with TRBJ2-5, with a possible D match to TRBD1 (5 bases). Between the trimmed V and J ends, which lost 0 bases and 1 base, there was a span of 7 bases. The CDR3 contains 14 residues. From germline, CDR1 is SGHDT and CDR2 YYEEEE. In DNA form, the CDR3 reads TGTGCCAGCAGCTTGGGGACAAGCCAAGAGACCCAGTACTTC. This codes for CASSLGTSQETQYF.

CDR3 region: CASSRGQGRSEQFF. The CDR3 DNA reads as TGTGCCAGCAGCCGGGGACAGGGTAGAAGTGAGCAGTTCTTC. The rearrangement joins TRBV5-6 to TRBJ2-1, with TRBD1 matching over 9 bases. Germline CDR1 and CDR2: SGHDT and YYEEEE. V shed 4 bases and J 9 bases; nucleotides not matched to a gene: 8. This CDR3 has 14 residues.

The rearrangement uses TRBV6-6 and TRBJ1-4, with 7 bases identical to TRBD1. J gave up 8 bases and V 6 bases, and 12 bases lay outside the gene matches. Germline lookup yields CDR1 MNHNY and CDR2 SVGAGI (reference sequence). The CDR3 is made up of 15 amino acids. The CDR3 coding sequence is TGTGCCAGCAGCCCCGGGGAGGGGGCAGGGGAAAAACTGTTTTTT. Encoded protein: CASSPGEGAGEKLFF.

As concerns this clone: Because the CDR3's place on the DNA is in doubt, the DNA is left out and the CDR3 is given as listed by TCRdb. The chain uses TRBV28 and TRBJ2-2. The CDR3 is made up of 13 amino acids, end residues included. Germline V gene lookup returns CDR1 MDHEN and CDR2 SYDVKM. CDR3 loop: CASILGNTGELFF.

This chain links TRBV19 with TRBJ2-5, with D hard to call. Trimming cost V 3 bases and J 5 bases, with 19 bases left between them. Germline lookup yields CDR1 LNHDA and CDR2 SQIVND (reference sequence). The CDR3 length is 16 residues. The CDR3, as DNA: TGTGCCAGTAGTATTACCAATGCGTGGTTGGGGGAGACCCAGTACTTC. Residues: CASSITNAWLGETQYF.

The V and J genes are TRBV4-2 and TRBJ2-1, with TRBD2 matching over 14 bases. The CDR3 is 16 amino acids. Germline loops: CDR1 LGHNA, CDR2 YNFKEQ. V gave up 5 bases and J gave up 5 bases; unmatched junction bases: 5. The CDR3 DNA reads TGTGCCAGCAGCACCGGGGGACTAGCGGGAGACAATGAGCAGTTCTTC. Residues: CASSTGGLAGDNEQFF.

V is TRBV7-9 and J is TRBJ2-3, with 7 bases fitting TRBD2. The V gene end was trimmed by 2 bases and the J gene end by 2 bases; junction bases not matched to a gene: 4. The CDR3 is 15 residues long. Germline assignment: CDR1 SEHNR and CDR2 FQNEAQ (reference sequence). The CDR3 sequence: CASSLTSATTDTQYF. Here the CDR3 DNA reads TGTGCCAGCAGCTTAACTAGCGCAACCACAGATACGCAGTATTTT.

V is TRBV4-1 and J is TRBJ1-2, with 7 bases lining up with TRBD1. Germline lookup yields CDR1 MGHRA and CDR2 YSYEKL. V trimming: 2 bases; J trimming: 3 bases; junction bases outside the gene matches: 9. The CDR3 totals 16 residues. In DNA form, the CDR3 reads TGCGCCAGCAGCCAACCGGGACAGTCGGTGGACTATGGCTACACCTTC. Translation: CASSQPGQSVDYGYTF.